This TCR beta chain stems from a study of spatial heterogeneity in lung cancer. Study-level findings and limits: One measure, the expanded intratumoral alpha and beta TCR count, tracked tumor mutation counts.

TCRdb re-called the 5' RACE reads through MiXCR, storing one row per CDR3 protein. The sample includes 10,000 to 11,000 distinct CDR3 sequences, roughly 8% of them seen just once. Documented time point: sample taken at primary tumor resection. The germline V and J ends were trimmed by 6 bases and 1 base, with 12 bases remaining between them. Germline V lookup: CDR1 MNHEY, CDR2 SVGAGI. The CDR3 is made up of 14 amino acids. About this clonotype: What it recognizes is unknown. With the library built for alpha chains, this beta chain is off target and its frequency is not meaningful.

This TCR was recovered from a female donor with early-stage non-small cell lung cancer. The sample was lung tumor tissue, taken at surgery. The chain joins TRBV6-5 to TRBJ1-2; D ambiguous. CDR3 region: CASSPSPDNYGYTF. The CDR3 nucleotides read TGTGCCAGCAGCCCCTCACCGGATAACTATGGCTACACCTTC.